Sequencing of this TCR beta chain was carried out in a study of human T cells and chemical hapten exposure. Study-level background: 2% DPC was applied to roughly 2 cm by roughly 2 cm of upper inner arm skin for sensitization. Diphenylcyclopropenone doses were given weekly to the scalps of patients across the approximately 22-week study.

Time point denoted: patch test 1, 2 weeks after DPC sensitization. Treatment meaning: therapeutic diphenylcyclopropenone sensitization with weekly scalp DPC. TCRdb reprocessed the RACE reads with MiXCR, giving one entry per CDR3 protein. The repertoire holds some 70,000 distinct CDR3 sequences, with 30% to 35% as singletons. The sample was whole blood, taken in connection with sensitization to the hapten diphenylcyclopropenone (DPC). The sequence came from a man aged 40-50 years with alopecia areata. Some clones in this sample may be carry-over from other donors' samples.

CDR3 sequence: CASRREGLAGVEQFF. The CDR3 bases are TGTGCCAGCCGGAGGGAAGGACTAGCGGGCGTGGAGCAGTTCTTC. The V and J genes are TRBV6-1 and TRBJ2-1; TRBD2 matches at 11 bases. Per germline, CDR1 MNHNS and CDR2 SASEGT. This CDR3 is built from 15 residues. V dropped 8 bases and J dropped 10; count of bases not matched to a gene: 13.